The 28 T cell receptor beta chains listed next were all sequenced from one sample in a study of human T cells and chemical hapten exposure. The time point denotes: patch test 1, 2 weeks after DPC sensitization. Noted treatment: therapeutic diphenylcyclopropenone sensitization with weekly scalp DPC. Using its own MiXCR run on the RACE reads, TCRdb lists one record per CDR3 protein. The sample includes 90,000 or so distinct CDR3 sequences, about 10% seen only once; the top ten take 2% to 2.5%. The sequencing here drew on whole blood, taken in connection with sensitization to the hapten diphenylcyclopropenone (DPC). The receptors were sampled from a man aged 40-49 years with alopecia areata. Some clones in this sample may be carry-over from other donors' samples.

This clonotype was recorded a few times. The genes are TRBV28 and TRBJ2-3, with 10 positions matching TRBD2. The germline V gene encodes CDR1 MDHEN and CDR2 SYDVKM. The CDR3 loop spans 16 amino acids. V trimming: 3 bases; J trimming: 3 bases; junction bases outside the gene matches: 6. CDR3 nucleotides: TGTGCCAGCAGTTTTGGCCTAGCGGGAGTGACAGATACGCAGTATTTT. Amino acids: CASSFGLAGVTDTQYF.

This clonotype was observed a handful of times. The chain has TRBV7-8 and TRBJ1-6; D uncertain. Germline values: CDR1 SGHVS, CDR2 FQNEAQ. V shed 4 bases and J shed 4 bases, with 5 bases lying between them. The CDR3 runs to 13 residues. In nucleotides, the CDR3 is TGTGCCAGCAGCTCGGGGTATAATTCACCCCTCCACTTT. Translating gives CASSSGYNSPLHF. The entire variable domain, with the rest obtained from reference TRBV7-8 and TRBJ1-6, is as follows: GAGVSQSPRYKVAKRGQDVALRCDPISGHVSLFWYQQALGQGPEFLTYFQNEAQLDKSGLPSDRFFAERPEGSVSTLKIQRTQQEDSAVYLCASSSGYNSPLHFGNGTRLTVT.

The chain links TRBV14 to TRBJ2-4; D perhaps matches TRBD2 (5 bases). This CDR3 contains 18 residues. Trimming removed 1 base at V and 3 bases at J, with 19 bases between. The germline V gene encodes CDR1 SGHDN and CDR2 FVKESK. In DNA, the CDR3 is TGTGCCAGCAGCCAAGCCTGGAAGGGTCCCCGGGGCAAAAACATTCAGTACTTC. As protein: CASSQAWKGPRGKNIQYF.

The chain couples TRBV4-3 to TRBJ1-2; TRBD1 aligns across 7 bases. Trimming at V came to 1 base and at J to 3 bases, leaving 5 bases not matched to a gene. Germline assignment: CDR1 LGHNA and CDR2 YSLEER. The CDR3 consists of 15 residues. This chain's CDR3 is CASSQGQGLDYGYTF. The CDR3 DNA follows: TGCGCCAGCAGCCAAGGACAGGGTCTTGACTATGGCTACACCTTC.

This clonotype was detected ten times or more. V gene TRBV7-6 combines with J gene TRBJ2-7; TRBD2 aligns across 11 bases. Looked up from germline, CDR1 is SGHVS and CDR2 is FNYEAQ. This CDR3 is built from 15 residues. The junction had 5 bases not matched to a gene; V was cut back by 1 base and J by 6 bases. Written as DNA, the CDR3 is TGTGCCAGCAGCTTAGGTACTAGCGGGAGCTCCGAGCAGTACTTC. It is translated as CASSLGTSGSSEQYF.

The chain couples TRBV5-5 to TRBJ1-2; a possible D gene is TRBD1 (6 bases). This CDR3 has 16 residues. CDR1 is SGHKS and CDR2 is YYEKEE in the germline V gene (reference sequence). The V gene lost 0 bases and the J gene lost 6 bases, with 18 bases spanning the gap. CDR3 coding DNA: TGTGCCAGCAGCTTGGTCGCAGGGGCAATGGGGGATGGCTACACCTTC. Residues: CASSLVAGAMGDGYTF.

The CDR3 DNA sequence: TGTGCCAACGGACCAAACACCGGGGAGCTGTTTTTT. It encodes CANGPNTGELFF. The rearrangement uses TRBV7-2 and TRBJ2-2; D is uncertain. The CDR3 length is 12 residues. The V and J ends lost 10 bases and 2 bases respectively, with 8 bases between them. Germline V CDR1 and CDR2: SGHTA, FQGNSA.

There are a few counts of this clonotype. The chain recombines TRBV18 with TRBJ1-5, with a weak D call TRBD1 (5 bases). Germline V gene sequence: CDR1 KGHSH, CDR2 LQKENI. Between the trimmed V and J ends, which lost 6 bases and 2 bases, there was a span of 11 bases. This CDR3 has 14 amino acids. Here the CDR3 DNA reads TGTGCCAGCTCCGGGACTGAGGGCAATCAGCCCCAGCATTTT. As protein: CASSGTEGNQPQHF.

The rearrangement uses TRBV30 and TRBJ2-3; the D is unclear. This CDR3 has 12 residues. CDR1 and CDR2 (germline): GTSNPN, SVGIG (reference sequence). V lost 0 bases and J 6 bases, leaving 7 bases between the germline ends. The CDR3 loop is CAWSVTLDTQYF. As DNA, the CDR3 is TGTGCCTGGAGTGTAACCCTGGATACGCAGTATTTT.

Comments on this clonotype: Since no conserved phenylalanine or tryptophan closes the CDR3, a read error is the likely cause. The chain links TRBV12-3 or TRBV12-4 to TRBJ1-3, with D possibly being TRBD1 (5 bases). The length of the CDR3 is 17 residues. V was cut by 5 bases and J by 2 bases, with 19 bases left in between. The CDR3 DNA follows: TGTGCCAGCAGTCTTCAGGTCGTGGGGCGGACTGGAAACACCATATATTTG. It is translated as CASSLQVVGRTGNTIYL.

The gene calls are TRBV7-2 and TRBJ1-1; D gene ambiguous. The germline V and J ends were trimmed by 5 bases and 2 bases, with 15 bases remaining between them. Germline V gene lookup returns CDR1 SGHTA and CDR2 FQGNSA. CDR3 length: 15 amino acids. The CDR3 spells CASSPPIRPNTEAFF. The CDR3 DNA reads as TGTGCCAGCAGCCCCCCGATTCGACCAAACACTGAAGCTTTCTTT.

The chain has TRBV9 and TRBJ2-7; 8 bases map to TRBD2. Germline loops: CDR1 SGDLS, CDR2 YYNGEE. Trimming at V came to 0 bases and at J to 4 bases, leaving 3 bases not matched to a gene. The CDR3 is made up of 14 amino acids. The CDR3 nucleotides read TGTGCCAGCAGCGTAGCGGGAGGGCAGTACGAGCAGTACTTC. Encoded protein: CASSVAGGQYEQYF.

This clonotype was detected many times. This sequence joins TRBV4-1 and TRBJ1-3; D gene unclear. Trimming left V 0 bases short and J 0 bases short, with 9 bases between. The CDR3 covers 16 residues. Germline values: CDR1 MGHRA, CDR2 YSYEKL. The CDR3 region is CASSQDLAASGNTIYF. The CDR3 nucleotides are TGCGCCAGCAGCCAAGATTTGGCAGCCTCTGGAAACACCATATATTTT.

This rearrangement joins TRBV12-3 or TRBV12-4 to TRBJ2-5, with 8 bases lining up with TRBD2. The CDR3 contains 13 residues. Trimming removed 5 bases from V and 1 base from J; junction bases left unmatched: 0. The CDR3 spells CASSTSGQETQYF. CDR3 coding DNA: TGTGCCAGCAGTACTAGCGGCCAAGAGACCCAGTACTTC.

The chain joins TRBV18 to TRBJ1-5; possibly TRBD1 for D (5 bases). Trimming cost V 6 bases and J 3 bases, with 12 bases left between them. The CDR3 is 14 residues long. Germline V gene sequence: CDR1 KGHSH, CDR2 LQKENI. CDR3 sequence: CASSQGGNNQPQHF. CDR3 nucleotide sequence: TGTGCCAGCTCGCAGGGAGGGAACAATCAGCCCCAGCATTTT.

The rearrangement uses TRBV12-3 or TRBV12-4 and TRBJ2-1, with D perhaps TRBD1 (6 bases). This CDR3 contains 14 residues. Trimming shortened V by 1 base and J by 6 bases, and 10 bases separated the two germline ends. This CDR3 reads CASSLVRGGNEQFF. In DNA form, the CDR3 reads TGTGCCAGCAGTTTAGTGAGAGGGGGCAATGAGCAGTTCTTC.

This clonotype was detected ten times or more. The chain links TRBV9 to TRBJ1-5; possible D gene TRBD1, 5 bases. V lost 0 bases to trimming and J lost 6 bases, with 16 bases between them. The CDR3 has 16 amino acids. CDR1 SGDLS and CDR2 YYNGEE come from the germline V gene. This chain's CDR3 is CASSVDRPSGCQPQHF. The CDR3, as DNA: TGTGCCAGCAGCGTAGACAGGCCCTCAGGGTGTCAGCCCCAGCATTTT.

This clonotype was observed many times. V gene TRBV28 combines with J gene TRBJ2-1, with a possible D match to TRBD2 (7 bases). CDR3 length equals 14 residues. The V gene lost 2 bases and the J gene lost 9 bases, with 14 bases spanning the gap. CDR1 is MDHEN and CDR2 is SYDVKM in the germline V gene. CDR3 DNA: TGTGCCAGCAGTTTAGGGGGGGCGGTTGGTGAGCAGTTCTTC. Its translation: CASSLGGAVGEQFF.

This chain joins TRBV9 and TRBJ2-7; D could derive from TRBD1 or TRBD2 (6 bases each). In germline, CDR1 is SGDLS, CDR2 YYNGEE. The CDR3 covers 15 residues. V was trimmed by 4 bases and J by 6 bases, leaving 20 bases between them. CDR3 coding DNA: TGTGCCAGCAGCACAGGGACTCTAAGAACGGGCGAGCAGTACTTC. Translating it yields CASSTGTLRTGEQYF.

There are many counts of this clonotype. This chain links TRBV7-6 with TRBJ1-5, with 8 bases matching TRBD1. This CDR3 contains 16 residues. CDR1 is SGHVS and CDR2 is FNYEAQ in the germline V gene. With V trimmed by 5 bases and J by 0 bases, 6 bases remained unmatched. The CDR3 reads CASSQGQGYSNQPQHF. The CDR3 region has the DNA TGTGCCAGCAGCCAAGGACAGGGCTATAGCAATCAGCCCCAGCATTTT.

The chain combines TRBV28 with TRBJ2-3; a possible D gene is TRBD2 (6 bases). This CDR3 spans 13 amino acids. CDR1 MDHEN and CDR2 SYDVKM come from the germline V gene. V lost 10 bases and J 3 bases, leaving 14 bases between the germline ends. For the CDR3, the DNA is TGTGCCACCGTCCACCGGGGGACAGATACGCAGTATTTT. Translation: CATVHRGTDTQYF.

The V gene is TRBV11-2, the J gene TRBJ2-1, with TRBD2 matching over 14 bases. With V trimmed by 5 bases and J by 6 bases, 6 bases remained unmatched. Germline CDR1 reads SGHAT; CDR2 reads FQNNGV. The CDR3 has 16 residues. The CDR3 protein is CASSPLGLAGANEQFF. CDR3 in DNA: TGTGCCAGCAGCCCCCTGGGACTAGCGGGAGCCAATGAGCAGTTCTTC.

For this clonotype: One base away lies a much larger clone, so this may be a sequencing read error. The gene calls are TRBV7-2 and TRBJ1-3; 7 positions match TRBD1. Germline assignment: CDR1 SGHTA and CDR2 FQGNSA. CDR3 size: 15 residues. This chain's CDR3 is CARSLGQGGGNTIYF. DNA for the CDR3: TGTGCCAGAAGCTTAGGTCAGGGGGGCGGAAACACCATATATTTT.

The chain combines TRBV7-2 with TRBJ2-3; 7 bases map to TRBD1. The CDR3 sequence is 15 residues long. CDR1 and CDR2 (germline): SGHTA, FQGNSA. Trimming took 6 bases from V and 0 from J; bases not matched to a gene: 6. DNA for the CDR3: TGTGCCAGCAGTTTGGGACAGCAGAGCACAGATACGCAGTATTTT. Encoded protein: CASSLGQQSTDTQYF.

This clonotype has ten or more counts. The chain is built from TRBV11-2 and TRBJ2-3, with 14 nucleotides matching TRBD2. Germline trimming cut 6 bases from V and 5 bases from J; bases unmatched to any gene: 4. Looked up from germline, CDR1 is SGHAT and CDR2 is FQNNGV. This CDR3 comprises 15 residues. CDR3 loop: CASRQGLAGEDTQYF. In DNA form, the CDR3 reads TGTGCCAGCAGACAGGGACTAGCGGGAGAAGATACGCAGTATTTT.

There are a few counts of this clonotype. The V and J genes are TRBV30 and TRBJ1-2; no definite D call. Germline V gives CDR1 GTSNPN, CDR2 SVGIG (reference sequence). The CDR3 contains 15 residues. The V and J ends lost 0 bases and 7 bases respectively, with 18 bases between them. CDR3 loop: CAWSVRLSSSTGYTF. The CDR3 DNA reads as TGTGCCTGGAGTGTACGGCTCTCTTCTTCCACTGGCTACACCTTC.

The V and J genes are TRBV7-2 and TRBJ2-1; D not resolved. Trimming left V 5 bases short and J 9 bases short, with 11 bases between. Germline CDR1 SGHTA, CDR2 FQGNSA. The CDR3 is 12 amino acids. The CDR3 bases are TGTGCCAGCAGCGAGGTCATGGTTGAGCAGTTCTTC. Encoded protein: CASSEVMVEQFF.

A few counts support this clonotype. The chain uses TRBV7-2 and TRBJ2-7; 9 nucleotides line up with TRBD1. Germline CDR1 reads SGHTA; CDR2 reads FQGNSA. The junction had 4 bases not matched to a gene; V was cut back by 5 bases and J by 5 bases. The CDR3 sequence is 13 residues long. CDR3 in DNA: TGTGCCAGCAGCACGACAGGGGGGCACGAGCAGTACTTC. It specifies CASSTTGGHEQYF.